This paragraph covers one T cell receptor beta chain sequence. Its antigen is unknown. The same CDR3 also results from other DNA sequences found in this sample. The entry originates in a study of OX40 agonist ivuxolimab in advanced cancers. The overall study: Participants averaged about 60 years of age (range about 23 to 79) and were approximately 81% male.

Study-wide results and limits: Relative to CD4+ cells, CD8+ T cells on average had more expanded clones.

Repertoires were generated with immunoSEQ multiplex PCR, while TCRdb's copy carries only in-frame clones and drops some. The data show some 80,000 clones, nearly 95% seen once. The CDR3 has 14 amino acids. V was shortened by 4 bases and J by 1 base, with 10 bases between the two germline ends. Germline V gene sequence: CDR1 MGHRA, CDR2 YSYEKL. The chain employs TRBV4-1 and TRBJ1-1; no clear D gene. The sample here was CD4+ or CD8+ T cells sorted from blood, taken in a trial of the OX40 agonist ivuxolimab. This sequence was found in an adult with an advanced solid tumor such as melanoma, head and neck, liver or kidney cancer. The DNA for the CDR3 is TGCGCCAGCAGCCCGCGGGAGGGGAACACTGAAGCTTTCTTT. It is translated as CASSPREGNTEAFF.